This is a list of T cell receptor beta chains from one sample in a study of T cell repertoires in cytomegalovirus infection. The antigens of these receptors remain unknown. A single record per CDR3 protein comes from TCRdb applying MiXCR to the reads. The profile covers hundreds of thousands of distinct CDR3 sequences, with roughly 28% appearing a single time and around 20% taken by the ten largest. This specimen was cultured PBMCs, taken from culture after CMV antigen stimulation. These receptors originate from a human donor in good health (CMV status not recorded). Some clones in this sample may be carry-over from other donors' samples. Each CDR3 is given with its conserved first and last residue. Fields, in order: V gene, clone size, D gene, J gene, CDR3 DNA, CDR3 protein. The D gene is left open where the match is weak. Not every row has a clone size; where given, it reads once, few, many or a size class.

V: TRBV5-1
size: few
D: -
J: TRBJ2-2
DNA: TGCGCCAGCAGCAGGCTCCAGGGGTCCGGGGAGCTGTTTTTT
CDR3: CASSRLQGSGELFF

V: TRBV6-5
size: -
D: TRBD1
J: TRBJ2-5
DNA: TGTGCCAGCAGTTACTCGAGGCGGGCAGGGGGCCAAGAGACCCAGTACTTC
CDR3: CASSYSRRAGGQETQYF

V: TRBV11-2
size: -
D: -
J: TRBJ1-6
DNA: TGTGCCAGCAGCATACAGGGTTCACCCCTCCACTTT
CDR3: CASSIQGSPLHF

V: TRBV6-5
size: few
D: TRBD2
J: TRBJ2-1
DNA: TGTGCCACCACGCCGGGACTAGCGATGGATGAGCAGTTCTTC
CDR3: CATTPGLAMDEQFF

V: TRBV4-2
size: -
D: TRBD1
J: TRBJ2-7
DNA: TGTGCCAGCAGCCAAACTTACCGGGACAGATCCTACGAGCAGTACTTC
CDR3: CASSQTYRDRSYEQYF

V: TRBV5-1
size: -
D: TRBD1
J: TRBJ2-7
DNA: TGCGCCAGCAGCAGAGGACAGGGTATCTCCTACGAGCAGTACTTC
CDR3: CASSRGQGISYEQYF

V: TRBV28
size: -
D: -
J: TRBJ2-4
DNA: TGTGCCAGCAGTTTAGAGGAAAACATTCAGTACTTC
CDR3: CASSLEENIQYF

V: TRBV18
size: few
D: -
J: TRBJ2-6
DNA: TGTGCCAGCTCACCTTTCTCTGGGGCCAACGTCCTGACTTTC
CDR3: CASSPFSGANVLTF

V: TRBV19
size: -
D: -
J: TRBJ1-4
DNA: TGTGCCACACAGAGCATTTTTGGTGAAAAACTGTTTTTT
CDR3: CATQSIFGEKLFF

V: TRBV5-1
size: few
D: -
J: TRBJ1-1
DNA: TGCGCCAGCAGCTTGGGCGACCCGATGAACACTGAAGCTTTCTTT
CDR3: CASSLGDPMNTEAFF

V: TRBV12-3/TRBV12-4
size: -
D: -
J: TRBJ1-4
DNA: TGTGCCAGCAGTCCAACCTTACTGGGGGGGCCTAAGGGAAAACTGTTTTTT
CDR3: CASSPTLLGGPKGKLFF

V: TRBV12-3/TRBV12-4
size: few
D: TRBD2
J: TRBJ2-2
DNA: TGTGCCAGCAGTGGACTAGCGGGAGTCTGGGGGGGCACCGGGGAGCTGTTTTTT
CDR3: CASSGLAGVWGGTGELFF

V: TRBV7-3
size: few
D: -
J: TRBJ2-5
DNA: TGTGCCAGCAGCTTAAGTTTTGGGCCCGAACAGACCCAGTACTTC
CDR3: CASSLSFGPEQTQYF

V: TRBV7-2
size: few
D: -
J: TRBJ1-3
DNA: TGTGCCAGCAGCTCTTCAAGATCTGGAAACACCATATATTTT
CDR3: CASSSSRSGNTIYF

V: TRBV28
size: -
D: -
J: TRBJ1-1
DNA: TGTGCCAGCAGTCCTAACGGATTGAACACTGAAGCTTTCTTT
CDR3: CASSPNGLNTEAFF

V: TRBV20-1
size: few
D: -
J: TRBJ1-6
DNA: TGCAGTGCTTCCCGGGTTGGGCAGGGGTCTACGTTTCCCCTCCACTTT
CDR3: CSASRVGQGSTFPLHF